This T cell receptor beta chain appears in the sequencing data of a study of cytomegalovirus exposure and HLA in healthy donors. Study-level points and caveats: Analyses of presence/absence relied on an assumption of roughly uniform sequencing depth across donors.

V lost 3 bases and J lost 2, with 17 bases in between. CDR1 MNHNS and CDR2 SASEGT come from the germline V gene. The CDR3 sequence is 16 residues long. Concerning this clone: The antigen remains undetermined.

PCR involved 60 Vbeta and 13 Jbeta primers. Data came from immunoSEQ multiplex PCR; TCRdb stores just in-frame clones and leaves some out. The data hold about 140,000 clones, with 60% to 75% observed a single time. The receptor was derived from a man aged 25-45 years in good health and CMV-seronegative. This sequence joins TRBV6-1 and TRBJ2-7; tentatively, D is TRBD1 (6 bases). Specimen: PBMCs. The CDR3 region is CASSERGTSRAYEQYF. Written as DNA, the CDR3 is TGTGCCAGCAGTGAGAGGGGGACATCCAGAGCCTACGAGCAGTACTTC.